The 8 T cell receptor beta chains listed next were all sequenced from one sample in a study of Ad26.COV2.S vaccination and SARS-CoV-2 variants. The table came from immunoSEQ multiplex PCR; TCRdb's copy has only in-frame clones and leaves some out. The sample records 410,000 or so clones, roughly 90% being singletons. Described treatment: roughly 19 received Ad26.COV2.S at low or high dose, single or two shots; about five received placebo; per-sample allocation not given. Collection of samples fell on day 63 after the first vaccine or placebo injection. Specimen: peripheral blood, collected in a trial of Ad26.COV2.S vaccine versus placebo. Receptor source: a person aged 18-65 years who received the Ad26.COV2.S COVID-19 vaccine or a placebo.

This chain uses TRBV3-1 (or the pseudogene TRBV3-2) with TRBJ2-7; D remains ambiguous. The CDR3 loop spans 15 amino acids. Germline V gene sequence: CDR1 LGHDT, CDR2 YNNKEL (reference sequence). V was shortened by 1 base and J by 0 bases, with 10 bases between the two germline ends. The CDR3 spells CASSQGVHSSYEQYF. For the CDR3, the DNA is TGTGCCAGCAGCCAAGGGGTCCACAGCTCCTACGAGCAGTACTTC.

The chain uses TRBV6-2 or TRBV6-3 and TRBJ2-7; D is ambiguous. Trimming cost V 2 bases and J 6 bases, with 8 bases left between them. CDR3 length: 12 residues. CDR1 is MNHEY, CDR2 SVGEGT, per germline. CDR3 region: CASSYPLAEQYF. The CDR3 coding sequence is TGTGCCAGCAGTTACCCCCTCGCCGAGCAGTACTTC.

The chain joins TRBV3-1 (or the pseudogene TRBV3-2) to TRBJ1-4; D remains unclear. The CDR3 has 14 amino acids. V was shortened by 4 bases and J by 1 base, with 7 bases between the two germline ends. Germline V gene lookup returns CDR1 LGHDT and CDR2 YNNKEL (reference sequence). The CDR3 region is CASSPGGTNEKLFF. In nucleotides, the CDR3 is TGTGCCAGCAGCCCAGGCGGAACTAATGAAAAACTGTTTTTT.

The chain carries TRBV24-1 and TRBJ2-3; D ambiguous. Trimming cost V 9 bases and J 2 bases, with 5 bases left between them. Germline V lookup: CDR1 KGHDR, CDR2 SFDVKD. The CDR3 runs 11 residues. DNA of the CDR3: TGTGCCACCGGAAACACAGATACGCAGTATTTT. Translating it yields CATGNTDTQYF.

The rearrangement joins TRBV19 to TRBJ2-1; TRBD1 is a possible D gene (6 bases). V was cut by 6 bases and J by 0 bases, with 18 bases left in between. The CDR3 is 17 amino acids. Germline V CDR1 and CDR2: LNHDA, SQIVND (reference sequence). CDR3 protein: CASSMVGARSSYNEQFF. The DNA for the CDR3 is TGTGCCAGTAGCATGGTGGGGGCTCGGAGCTCCTACAATGAGCAGTTCTTC.

This rearrangement joins TRBV6-2 or TRBV6-3 to TRBJ2-7, with D possibly matching TRBD1 (6 bases). V lost 6 bases and J 2 bases, leaving 20 bases between the germline ends. Per germline, CDR1 MNHEY and CDR2 SVGEGT. The CDR3 loop spans 16 amino acids. CDR3 loop: CASSYNVAGTPYEQYF. CDR3 coding DNA: TGTGCCAGCAGCTATAACGTCGCCGGGACACCCTACGAGCAGTACTTC.

The chain uses TRBV27 and TRBJ2-7, with D tentatively TRBD1 (6 bases). The length of the CDR3 is 14 residues. Looked up from germline, CDR1 is MNHEY and CDR2 is SMNVEV (reference sequence). With 3 bases removed from V and 0 bases from J, the gap between germline ends came to 9 bases. The DNA for the CDR3 is TGTGCCAGCAGTTTTGGGACACCCTCCTACGAGCAGTACTTC. Translation gives CASSFGTPSYEQYF.

This chain links TRBV14 with TRBJ2-7; D gene unclear. V was clipped by 1 base and J by 2 bases, with 9 bases between them. The CDR3 length is 14 residues. Looked up from germline, CDR1 is SGHDN and CDR2 is FVKESK. The CDR3 DNA is TGTGCCAGCAGCCAAGGTTTTCCCACCTACGAGCAGTACTTC. It codes for CASSQGFPTYEQYF.